Listed here are 26 T cell receptor beta chains from one sample, sequenced in a study of blood T cell repertoires in COVID-19. The method was immunoSEQ multiplex PCR; TCRdb's version includes in-frame clones alone and lacks a portion of them. The table includes about 160,000 clones, 85% detected once. The sequencing sample was made of peripheral blood. Every receptor here comes from a human donor with acute or convalescent COVID-19. The donor label of this sample is uncertain.

This chain links TRBV28 with TRBJ2-7; 7 bases are shared with TRBD1. CDR1 is MDHEN and CDR2 is SYDVKM in the germline V gene. CDR3 length equals 14 residues. J lost 2 bases, V lost 7 bases, and 8 bases had no gene match. The DNA of the CDR3 is TGTGCCAGCACTACCGGGACAGAGACCTACGAGCAGTACTTC. This translates into CASTTGTETYEQYF.

This chain connects TRBV28 to TRBJ1-6; the D is unclear. Germline CDR1 MDHEN, CDR2 SYDVKM. V gave up 3 bases and J gave up 14 bases, with 14 bases separating them. The length of the CDR3 is 13 residues. The CDR3 nucleotides read TGTGCCAGCAGTTTGCAGACAACGAGGGCCCTCCACTTT. This sequence encodes CASSLQTTRALHF.

This clone has a single count. In the same sample, other DNA sequences code for this CDR3. This chain joins TRBV3-1 (or the pseudogene TRBV3-2) and TRBJ1-6; D not resolved. Trimming took off 4 bases at V and 3 bases at J, with 7 bases between the two ends. CDR1 LGHDT and CDR2 YNNKEL come from the germline V gene (reference sequence). The CDR3 is made up of 14 amino acids. Here the CDR3 DNA reads TGTGCCAGCAGCCTTACGGGCTATAATTCACCCCTCCACTTT. This encodes CASSLTGYNSPLHF.

This clone was counted a single time. The rearrangement links TRBV4-2 to TRBJ2-2, with 10 bases fitting TRBD2. The CDR3 is 20 amino acids. Germline V gene lookup returns CDR1 LGHNA and CDR2 YNFKEQ. Trimming removed 0 bases from V and 6 bases from J; junction bases left unmatched: 16. CDR3 loop: CASSQDQRFGSSGGAGELFF. In DNA form, the CDR3 reads TGTGCCAGCAGCCAAGATCAACGGTTTGGGTCTAGCGGGGGTGCCGGGGAGCTGTTTTTT.

This sequence joins TRBV3-1 (or the pseudogene TRBV3-2) and TRBJ2-7, with D perhaps matching TRBD1 (6 bases). The CDR3 sequence is 14 residues long. CDR1 LGHDT and CDR2 YNNKEL come from the germline V gene (reference sequence). Trimming took off 4 bases at V and 6 bases at J, with 16 bases between the two ends. The CDR3 nucleotides are TGTGCCAGCAGCCCTAACAGGGTTCTGTTCGAGCAGTACTTC. It specifies CASSPNRVLFEQYF.

V and J are TRBV4-3 and TRBJ1-2, with D unresolved. V was trimmed by 2 bases and J by 6 bases, leaving 10 bases between them. The CDR3 covers 13 residues. Germline V gives CDR1 LGHNA, CDR2 YSLEER. In DNA form, the CDR3 reads TGCGCCAGCAGCCAACAGGAGGGAGATGGCTACACCTTC. It specifies CASSQQEGDGYTF.

The chain recombines TRBV5-8 with TRBJ2-1; 7 bases are shared with TRBD1. Germline V gene lookup returns CDR1 SGHTS and CDR2 YDEGEE. The CDR3 has 13 amino acids. V gave up 3 bases and J gave up 6 bases; unmatched junction bases: 3. The CDR3 spells CASSSSGGNEQFF. CDR3 coding DNA: TGTGCCAGCAGCTCGTCAGGGGGCAATGAGCAGTTCTTC.

The rearrangement joins TRBV5-5 to TRBJ1-2; D possibly corresponds to TRBD1 (5 bases). This CDR3 comprises 17 residues. V lost 0 bases and J lost 0, with 15 bases in between. Germline CDR1 SGHKS, CDR2 YYEKEE (reference sequence). The CDR3 region has the DNA TGTGCCAGCAGCTTGGCGTGGGGGGGATTTTCTAACTATGGCTACACCTTC. This translates into CASSLAWGGFSNYGYTF. The entire variable domain, with the rest obtained from reference TRBV5-5 and TRBJ1-2, is as follows: DAGVTQSPTHLIKTRGQQVTLRCSPISGHKSVSWYQQVLGQGPQFIFQYYEKEERGRGNFPDRFSARQFPNYSSELNVNALLLGDSALYLCASSLAWGGFSNYGYTFGSGTRLTVV.

V gene TRBV19 combines with J gene TRBJ1-4, with D uncertain. Germline loops: CDR1 LNHDA, CDR2 SQIVND (reference sequence). Between the trimmed V and J ends, which lost 5 bases and 0 bases, there was a span of 4 bases. CDR3 length: 13 amino acids. CDR3: CASSPATNEKLFF. The CDR3, as DNA: TGTGCCAGTAGTCCTGCAACTAATGAAAAACTGTTTTTT.

This sequence joins TRBV7-3 and TRBJ2-1; D perhaps matches TRBD2 (6 bases). Trimming stripped 5 bases from V and 4 bases from J, with 15 bases between. Germline CDR1 is SGHTA and CDR2 is FQGTGA. The CDR3 length is 15 residues. The CDR3 DNA reads TGTGCCAGCAGCGACCTGGGCGGGGCTTACAATGAGCAGTTCTTC. This translates into CASSDLGGAYNEQFF. Full variable domain (remainder filled in from reference TRBV7-3 and TRBJ2-1): GAGVSQTPSNKVTEKGKYVELRCDPISGHTALYWYRQSLGQGPEFLIYFQGTGAADDSGLPNDRFFAVRPEGSVSTLKIQRTERGDSAVYLCASSDLGGAYNEQFFGPGTRLTVL.

The genes are TRBV9 and TRBJ2-1; D is perhaps TRBD1 (5 bases). V shed 3 bases and J shed 1 base, with 17 bases lying between them. Germline CDR1 reads SGDLS; CDR2 reads YYNGEE. The CDR3 runs to 17 residues. In DNA form, the CDR3 reads TGTGCCAGCAGCGCATATCCTATGACAGATTCCTACAATGAGCAGTTCTTC. Protein: CASSAYPMTDSYNEQFF.

This rearrangement joins TRBV28 to TRBJ1-2, with 7 bases lining up with TRBD1. Per germline, CDR1 MDHEN and CDR2 SYDVKM. The junction had 14 bases not matched to a gene; V was cut back by 5 bases and J by 5 bases. The CDR3 length is 16 residues. CDR3 nucleotides: TGTGCCAGCAGTCAAATGACAGGGAAGGGGCGATATGGCTACACCTTC. Its protein product is CASSQMTGKGRYGYTF.

The V and J genes are TRBV5-1 and TRBJ1-2; perhaps TRBD1 as D (6 bases). With 0 bases removed from V and 4 bases from J, the gap between germline ends came to 13 bases. The CDR3 sequence is 15 residues long. Germline-derived CDR1 and CDR2 are SGHRS and YFSETQ. The DNA for the CDR3 is TGCGCCAGCAGCTTGGGCTCCCGGGGGGCCTATGGCTACACCTTC. The encoded protein is CASSLGSRGAYGYTF.

The chain joins TRBV7-8 to TRBJ2-1; 9 bases match TRBD1. In germline, CDR1 is SGHVS, CDR2 FQNEAQ. This CDR3 has 15 residues. The junction had 6 bases not matched to a gene; V was cut back by 3 bases and J by 6 bases. CDR3 coding DNA: TGTGCCAGCAGCTTGGGGGACAGGGTTAGCAATGAGCAGTTCTTC. The encoded protein is CASSLGDRVSNEQFF.

The chain uses TRBV6-2 or TRBV6-3 and TRBJ1-5; TRBD1 agrees at 8 bases. Germline loops: CDR1 MNHEY, CDR2 SVGEGT. Unmatched junction bases numbered 10, after V lost 5 bases and J lost 10 bases. The CDR3 totals 14 residues. For the CDR3, the DNA is TGTGCCAGCAGTGTCGACAGGGGAATCTATCCCCAGCATTTT. Protein product: CASSVDRGIYPQHF.

The V and J genes are TRBV18 and TRBJ1-3, with 9 bases aligning to TRBD1. V was clipped by 2 bases and J by 4 bases; unmatched bases: 6. The CDR3 is 16 amino acids. Germline lookup yields CDR1 KGHSH and CDR2 LQKENI. In DNA, the CDR3 is TGTGCCAGCTCACCAGTTCCGGACAGGGGCGGAAACACCATATATTTT. It is translated as CASSPVPDRGGNTIYF. Using reference TRBV18 and TRBJ1-3 for the parts outside the CDR3, the full variable domain is NAGVMQNPRHLVRRRGQEARLRCSPMKGHSHVYWYRQLPEEGLKFMVYLQKENIIDESGMPKERFSAEFPKEGPSILRIQQVVRGDSAAYFCASSPVPDRGGNTIYFGEGSWLTVV.

The genes are TRBV4-1 and TRBJ1-2; D possibly corresponds to TRBD1 (5 bases). This CDR3 spans 15 amino acids. The V gene lost 3 bases and the J gene lost 4 bases, with 15 bases spanning the gap. CDR1 MGHRA and CDR2 YSYEKL come from the germline V gene. In nucleotides, the CDR3 is TGCGCCAGCAGCCAGGGGGGGGTAGGACCCTATGGCTACACCTTC. Translating gives CASSQGGVGPYGYTF.

The V and J genes are TRBV7-8 and TRBJ2-1; D may be TRBD2 (7 bases). V gave up 0 bases and J gave up 7 bases, with 10 bases separating them. Germline assignment: CDR1 SGHVS and CDR2 FQNEAQ. The CDR3 has 14 amino acids. CDR3 nucleotides: TGTGCCAGCAGCTTAGCGGGGGGGCGGAATGAGCAGTTCTTC. This sequence encodes CASSLAGGRNEQFF.

Comments on this clone: Additional DNA sequences in this sample encode the identical CDR3. The chain is built from TRBV28 and TRBJ1-5; D may be TRBD1 (5 bases). Germline CDR1 and CDR2: MDHEN and SYDVKM. The CDR3 is 16 residues long. V lost 1 base to trimming and J lost 2 bases, with 12 bases between them. In nucleotides, the CDR3 is TGTGCCAGCAGTTTATTACAAGGGGTTGGCAATCAGCCCCAGCATTTT. Amino acids: CASSLLQGVGNQPQHF.

The genes are TRBV9 and TRBJ1-2; possible D gene TRBD1, 5 bases. V lost 0 bases and J lost 1, with 13 bases in between. The CDR3 covers 16 residues. Germline V gene lookup returns CDR1 SGDLS and CDR2 YYNGEE. This chain's CDR3 is CASSVAQGWNNYGYTF. CDR3 bases: TGTGCCAGCAGCGTAGCTCAGGGCTGGAATAACTATGGCTACACCTTC. Full variable domain (rest looked up from reference TRBV9 and TRBJ1-2): DSGVTQTPKHLITATGQRVTLRCSPRSGDLSVYWYQQSLDQGLQFLIQYYNGEERAKGNILERFSAQQFPDLHSELNLSSLELGDSALYFCASSVAQGWNNYGYTFGSGTRLTVV.

The rearrangement joins TRBV7-8 to TRBJ1-4; D is possibly TRBD1 (6 bases). The ends were cut back, 0 bases at V and 4 bases at J, with 12 bases in the middle. This CDR3 has 16 residues. In germline, CDR1 is SGHVS, CDR2 FQNEAQ. The DNA for the CDR3 is TGTGCCAGCAGCTTAGCGCGGGGGGCAGATAATGAAAAACTGTTTTTT. Translation: CASSLARGADNEKLFF.

The chain recombines TRBV23-1 with TRBJ1-5; TRBD1 matches at 8 bases. TRBV23-1 has ORF status, its function being uncertain. V lost 7 bases, J lost 11 bases, and 10 bases stayed unmatched. The CDR3 extends over 13 amino acids. The CDR3 sequence: CASTTGGIWAQHF. CDR3 nucleotides: TGCGCCAGCACTACAGGGGGAATCTGGGCCCAGCATTTT.

The chain uses TRBV30 and TRBJ2-7; 9 bases match TRBD1. Trimming removed 0 bases from V and 3 bases from J; junction bases left unmatched: 3. Germline CDR1 and CDR2: GTSNPN and SVGIG (reference sequence). The CDR3 length is 14 residues. The CDR3 region is CAWSVRQGVYEQYF. CDR3 nucleotides: TGTGCCTGGAGTGTCCGACAGGGGGTCTACGAGCAGTACTTC.

CDR3 nucleotide sequence: TGTGCCAGCAGTTCCCGGACAGGGGTTTCACCCCTCCACTTT. Encoded protein: CASSSRTGVSPLHF. This chain connects TRBV6-2 or TRBV6-3 to TRBJ1-6, with 9 bases lining up with TRBD1. This CDR3 spans 14 amino acids. V shed 4 bases, J shed 9 bases, and the junction held 4 bases outside the gene matches. Per the germline V gene, CDR1 is MNHEY and CDR2 is SVGEGT.

Points on this clone: Other DNA sequences in this sample translate to the same CDR3. The chain has TRBV7-9 and TRBJ2-2, with D uncertain. Germline V gene lookup returns CDR1 SEHNR and CDR2 FQNEAQ (reference sequence). CDR3 size: 14 residues. Trimming left V 5 bases short and J 1 base short, with 8 bases between. This chain's CDR3 is CASSPPRNTGELFF. The CDR3 nucleotides are TGTGCCAGCAGCCCGCCGAGGAACACCGGGGAGCTGTTTTTT.

The chain links TRBV9 to TRBJ2-5; D perhaps matches TRBD2 (5 bases). Trimming pared 0 bases from V and 0 bases from J, leaving 6 bases between. The CDR3 spans 14 residues. Germline V CDR1 and CDR2: SGDLS, YYNGEE. The CDR3 nucleotides are TGTGCCAGCAGCGTAGGACTAAACCAAGAGACCCAGTACTTC. This encodes CASSVGLNQETQYF.